This entry lists 16 T cell receptor beta chains sequenced from one sample in a study of cytomegalovirus exposure and HLA in healthy donors. Primers included in the PCR were 60 Vbeta and 13 Jbeta primers. Produced via immunoSEQ multiplex PCR; TCRdb's table is partial and in-frame only. The sample shows 150,000 to 200,000 clones, roughly 68% of them seen only once. The specimen was PBMCs. These TCRs come from a man between 25 and 39 years old in good health and CMV-seropositive.

This sequence joins TRBV7-9 and TRBJ2-1; 11 bases fit TRBD2. CDR1 is SEHNR and CDR2 is FQNEAQ in the germline V gene (reference sequence). Trimming at V came to 1 base and at J to 4 bases, leaving 6 bases not matched to a gene. The length of the CDR3 is 17 residues. In DNA, the CDR3 is TGTGCCAGCAGCTTAGAACTAGCGGGAGTCCGATACAATGAGCAGTTCTTC. As protein: CASSLELAGVRYNEQFF.

Notes on this clone: This likely comes from a read error, as the CDR3 has no conserved phenylalanine or tryptophan at its end. V usage is TRBV5-4 and J usage is TRBJ2-7; unclear D gene. Germline V CDR1 and CDR2: SGHNT, YYREEE (reference sequence). The CDR3 is made up of 14 amino acids. In nucleotides, the CDR3 is TGTGCCAGCAGTTTGGCCGGTAGCTCCTACGAGCAGTACCTC. Its protein product is CASSLAGSSYEQYL.

This clone was seen more than once but under ten times. V usage is TRBV6-1 and J usage is TRBJ1-4; tentatively, D is TRBD1 (5 bases). CDR1 is MNHNS, CDR2 SASEGT, per germline. Trimming removed 5 bases from V and 8 bases from J, with 9 bases in between. CDR3 length equals 12 residues. This CDR3 reads CASSRQWEKLFF. The CDR3 coding sequence is TGTGCCAGCAGTAGACAGTGGGAAAAACTGTTTTTT.

This chain joins TRBV9 and TRBJ2-2, with TRBD1 matching over 8 bases. The CDR3 extends over 17 amino acids. V dropped 1 base and J dropped 4; count of bases not matched to a gene: 9. Germline V gene data show CDR1 as SGDLS and CDR2 as YYNGEE. In DNA form, the CDR3 reads TGTGCCAGCAGCGTATTCGGGACAGGCTCGTTCACCGGGGAGCTGTTTTTT. As protein: CASSVFGTGSFTGELFF.

The CDR3 bases are TGTGCCAGCAGCTTCCTGGGACAGAGCTCCCAAGAGACCCAGTACTTC. It encodes CASSFLGQSSQETQYF. This chain links TRBV5-8 with TRBJ2-5, with TRBD1 identical over 7 bases. Germline CDR1 is SGHTS and CDR2 is YDEGEE. Trimming took 2 bases from V and 1 from J; bases not matched to a gene: 8. This CDR3 is 16 amino acids long.

The V and J genes are TRBV6-5 and TRBJ1-2; D might be TRBD1 (5 bases). Germline values: CDR1 MNHEY, CDR2 SVGAGI. The CDR3 extends over 15 amino acids. The V and J ends lost 6 bases and 6 bases respectively, with 20 bases between them. CDR3 in amino acids: CASRTDTPRSDGYTF. CDR3 coding DNA: TGTGCCAGCAGGACGGACACCCCGCGCTCGGATGGCTACACCTTC.

The chain employs TRBV7-8 and TRBJ2-3, with no clear D. V was trimmed by 1 base and J by 0 bases, leaving 11 bases between them. The CDR3 is made up of 16 amino acids. Germline CDR1 is SGHVS and CDR2 is FQNEAQ. Written as DNA, the CDR3 is TGTGCCAGCAGCTTAGTTGGCAGGATTAGCACAGATACGCAGTATTTT. Translation: CASSLVGRISTDTQYF.

The chain has TRBV10-1 and TRBJ2-3, with D perhaps TRBD2 (5 bases). CDR3 length: 14 amino acids. The germline CDR1 and CDR2 sequences are WNHNN and SYGVQD (reference sequence). With 7 bases removed from V and 0 bases from J, the gap between germline ends came to 11 bases. CDR3 protein: CASKRDSSTDTQYF. The CDR3 DNA reads TGCGCCAGCAAGAGGGATTCTAGCACAGATACGCAGTATTTT.

J is TRBJ2-5 and V is TRBV7-2; 13 positions agree with TRBD2. The CDR3 is 15 residues long. CDR1 is SGHTA, CDR2 FQGNSA, per germline. After removal of 5 bases from V and 5 bases from J, the junction contained 5 bases not matched to a gene. This chain's CDR3 is CASSQGLAGWETQYF. The CDR3 nucleotides are TGTGCCAGCAGCCAGGGACTAGCGGGATGGGAGACCCAGTACTTC.

The rearrangement links TRBV7-2 to TRBJ1-2; D call uncertain. The CDR3 runs to 14 residues. Germline V lookup: CDR1 SGHTA, CDR2 FQGNSA. V shed 1 base and J shed 2 bases, with 8 bases lying between them. CDR3: CASSLGRVNYGYTF. As DNA, the CDR3 is TGTGCCAGCAGCTTAGGTCGCGTCAACTATGGCTACACCTTC.

The chain employs TRBV28 and TRBJ1-6; 9 bases are a match to TRBD1. Germline V gene sequence: CDR1 MDHEN, CDR2 SYDVKM. The CDR3 loop spans 14 amino acids. V shed 6 bases, J shed 10 bases, and the junction held 7 bases outside the gene matches. CDR3 region: CASSNGQGRSPLHF. In DNA form, the CDR3 reads TGTGCCAGCAGCAACGGACAGGGGCGATCACCCCTCCACTTT.

The count of this clone is one. The V call is TRBV5-4, the J call TRBJ2-7; 9 bases are a match to TRBD1. The CDR3 is 15 residues long. Germline assignment: CDR1 SGHNT and CDR2 YYREEE (reference sequence). Trimming at V came to 4 bases and at J to 2 bases, leaving 7 bases not matched to a gene. Here the CDR3 reads CASSNDRGSAYEQYF. For the CDR3, the DNA is TGTGCCAGCAGCAACGACAGGGGGTCCGCCTACGAGCAGTACTTC.

This clone was recorded a few times. The germline gene is not matched at one end of the junction; a read error may be the cause. The V call is TRBV7-9, the J call TRBJ2-7; 7 bases agree with TRBD2. The CDR3 totals 12 residues. Germline V CDR1 and CDR2: SEHNR, FQNEAQ (reference sequence). This CDR3 reads CSSSLVGGEQYF. The CDR3 DNA reads TGTTCCAGCAGCTTAGTCGGGGGGGAGCAGTACTTC. Using reference TRBV7-9 and TRBJ2-7 for the parts outside the CDR3, the full variable domain is DTGVSQNPRHKITKRGQNVTFRCDPISEHNRLYWYRQTLGQGPEFLTYFQNEAQLEKSRLLSDRFSAERPKGSFSTLEIQRTEQGDSAMYLCSSSLVGGEQYFGPGTRLTVT.

V usage is TRBV29-1 and J usage is TRBJ2-1; possibly TRBD2 for D (6 bases). The CDR3 is 10 residues long. In germline, CDR1 is SQVTM, CDR2 ANQGSEA. The CDR3 reads CTTGSNEQFF. CDR3 bases: TGCACGACCGGGAGCAATGAGCAGTTCTTC.

This clone occurred a few times. The CDR3, as DNA: TGTGCCTGGAGTATAGGACCCGCTCGTCGGGGGGCTTTCTTT. Its translation: CAWSIGPARRGAFF. J is TRBJ1-1 and V is TRBV30, with a possible D match to TRBD1 (5 bases). Trimming stripped 2 bases from V and 11 bases from J, with 21 bases between. The CDR3 sequence is 14 residues long. Germline V gene sequence: CDR1 GTSNPN, CDR2 SVGIG (reference sequence).

This rearrangement joins TRBV28 to TRBJ1-2; 7 nucleotides align to TRBD1. The CDR3 is made up of 12 amino acids. Germline CDR1 is MDHEN and CDR2 is SYDVKM. Trimming at V came to 11 bases and at J to 3 bases, leaving 6 bases not matched to a gene. The CDR3 sequence is CACQGVDYGYTF. The CDR3 DNA reads TGTGCCTGCCAGGGGGTCGACTATGGCTACACCTTC.